The 26 T cell receptor beta chains reported below all come from one sample, sequenced in a study of blood T cell repertoires in COVID-19. The data were produced by immunoSEQ multiplex PCR, yet TCRdb's version contains in-frame clones alone and is incomplete. This sample carries about 40,000 clones, roughly 88% of them seen once, and the ten largest clones take roughly 10%. Specimen: peripheral blood. The receptor set was obtained from a woman in her 70s with acute or convalescent COVID-19.

V is TRBV3-1 (or the pseudogene TRBV3-2) and J is TRBJ2-1; 7 bases align to TRBD2. The junction had 2 bases not matched to a gene; V was cut back by 4 bases and J by 8 bases. The CDR3 is 12 residues long. Looked up from germline, CDR1 is LGHDT and CDR2 is YNNKEL (reference sequence). DNA for the CDR3: TGTGCCAGCAGCCTCCTAGCGGATGAGCAGTTCTTC. It specifies CASSLLADEQFF.

The rearrangement joins TRBV7-2 to TRBJ1-3; no reliable D call. CDR3 length: 13 residues. CDR1 is SGHTA, CDR2 FQGNSA, per germline. V gave up 5 bases and J gave up 2 bases, with 7 bases separating them. The CDR3 reads CASSPEAGNTIYF. CDR3 nucleotides: TGTGCCAGCAGCCCCGAGGCTGGAAACACCATATATTTT.

The gene calls are TRBV18 and TRBJ2-4; 8 bases align to TRBD1. CDR1 and CDR2 (germline): KGHSH, LQKENI. V was pared by 5 bases and J by 4 bases, with 4 bases of the junction left unmatched. CDR3 length: 14 amino acids. CDR3 protein: CASSSRTGKNIQYF. CDR3 DNA sequence: TGTGCCAGCTCAAGCCGGACAGGGAAAAACATTCAGTACTTC.

The V and J genes are TRBV28 and TRBJ1-1; possible D gene TRBD1, 6 bases. This CDR3 has 15 amino acids. Germline CDR1 is MDHEN and CDR2 is SYDVKM. V gave up 7 bases and J gave up 3 bases, with 18 bases separating them. The CDR3 sequence: CASTIGGAQDTEAFF. The CDR3 nucleotides read TGTGCCAGCACCATCGGGGGGGCGCAGGACACTGAAGCTTTCTTT.

The CDR3 is CASIGQEAYEQYV. CDR3 nucleotides: TGTGCCAGCATCGGTCAGGAGGCCTACGAGCAGTACGTC. The J gene is TRBJ2-7, the V gene TRBV6-5; possible D gene TRBD2, 5 bases. From germline, CDR1 is MNHEY and CDR2 SVGAGI. The CDR3 is 13 residues long. Deletions cut 7 bases from V and 2 bases from J, with 12 bases between.

The J gene is TRBJ1-2, the V gene TRBV19; a possible D gene is TRBD1 (6 bases). Trimming removed 3 bases at V and 8 bases at J, with 16 bases between. The CDR3 extends over 14 amino acids. Germline loops: CDR1 LNHDA, CDR2 SQIVND (reference sequence). The DNA for the CDR3 is TGTGCCAGTAGTATGAAAAGACAGGCGGTGGGCTACACCTTC. Translated: CASSMKRQAVGYTF.

The J gene is TRBJ2-1, the V gene TRBV4-3; perhaps TRBD1 as D (5 bases). The V and J ends lost 3 bases and 5 bases respectively, with 17 bases between them. The CDR3 contains 16 residues. Germline values: CDR1 LGHNA, CDR2 YSLEER. Here the CDR3 reads CASSHFFGDSDNEQFF. CDR3 DNA sequence: TGCGCCAGCAGCCACTTTTTCGGAGACAGCGACAATGAGCAGTTCTTC.

This chain uses TRBV16 with TRBJ1-4; no firm D call. The ends were cut back, 4 bases at V and 3 bases at J, with 3 bases in the middle. The CDR3 spans 12 residues. The V gene's germline CDR1 is KGHSY and CDR2 FQNENV. CDR3 sequence (DNA): TGTGCCAGCAGCCCCGCTAATGAAAAACTGTTTTTT. The encoded protein is CASSPANEKLFF.

The chain employs TRBV4-2 and TRBJ2-1; tentative D call: TRBD1 (6 bases). V lost 3 bases and J 2 bases, leaving 11 bases between the germline ends. Germline V CDR1 and CDR2: LGHNA, YNFKEQ. This CDR3 has 15 residues. The CDR3 DNA reads as TGTGCCAGCAGCCAGTCGACAGGTACCTACAATGAGCAGTTCTTC. Translation: CASSQSTGTYNEQFF.

The chain has TRBV12-3 or TRBV12-4 and TRBJ2-3; no reliable D call. This CDR3 comprises 11 residues. V lost 3 bases and J lost 5, with 3 bases in between. The CDR3 loop is CASSFLDTQYF. In DNA, the CDR3 is TGTGCCAGCAGTTTTCTAGATACGCAGTATTTT.

V usage is TRBV19 and J usage is TRBJ1-5, with a weak D call TRBD1 (5 bases). V lost 4 bases, J lost 2 bases, and 9 bases lay in between. Germline V lookup: CDR1 LNHDA, CDR2 SQIVND (reference sequence). The CDR3 loop spans 14 amino acids. In DNA form, the CDR3 reads TGTGCCAGTAGTAGGGGGGGAGGCAATCAGCCCCAGCATTTT. Translation: CASSRGGGNQPQHF.

The chain uses TRBV18 and TRBJ1-1; 10 bases are shared with TRBD1. The germline gives CDR1 KGHSH, CDR2 LQKENI. The CDR3 has 14 amino acids. Trimming took 5 bases from V and 6 from J; bases not matched to a gene: 6. CDR3 region: CASSAGTGDSEAFF. Written as DNA, the CDR3 is TGTGCCAGCTCAGCAGGGACAGGGGATTCTGAAGCTTTCTTT.

The J gene is TRBJ1-6, the V gene TRBV2; a possible D gene is TRBD1 (5 bases). The CDR3 spans 13 residues. V was pared by 5 bases and J by 6 bases, with 8 bases between. Per the germline V gene, CDR1 is SNHLY and CDR2 is FYNNEI. The CDR3 spells CASSRDFNSPLHF. CDR3 DNA sequence: TGTGCCAGCAGTCGGGACTTTAATTCACCCCTCCACTTT. Supplemented by reference TRBV2 and TRBJ1-6, the full variable domain reads EPEVTQTPSHQVTQMGQEVILRCVPISNHLYFYWYRQILGQKVEFLVSFYNNEISEKSEIFDDQFSVERPDGSNFTLKIRSTKLEDSAMYFCASSRDFNSPLHFGNGTRLTVT.

The CDR3: CSAPGRGGASYNEQFF. CDR3 nucleotides: TGCAGCGCCCCTGGGCGGGGGGGCGCATCCTACAATGAGCAGTTCTTC. The chain employs TRBV29-1 and TRBJ2-1; TRBD2 matches at 9 bases. Germline V gene lookup returns CDR1 SQVTM and CDR2 ANQGSEA. V gave up 7 bases and J gave up 1 base; unmatched junction bases: 11. This CDR3 is built from 16 residues.

This chain links TRBV5-5 with TRBJ1-3; D remains unclear. From germline, CDR1 is SGHKS and CDR2 YYEKEE (reference sequence). The length of the CDR3 is 14 residues. V gave up 2 bases and J gave up 1 base, with 7 bases separating them. The CDR3 is CASSFEISGNTIYF. CDR3 in DNA: TGTGCCAGCAGCTTCGAGATTTCTGGAAACACCATATATTTT.

The chain employs TRBV6-2 or TRBV6-3 and TRBJ1-1, with no clear D. The CDR3 totals 12 residues. Trimming took off 6 bases at V and 6 bases at J, with 11 bases between the two ends. Germline CDR1 reads MNHEY; CDR2 reads SVGEGT. The CDR3 sequence is CASSEPGAEAFF. CDR3 nucleotides: TGTGCCAGCAGCGAACCCGGGGCTGAAGCTTTCTTT.

The rearrangement joins TRBV7-9 to TRBJ1-5, with 7 positions matching TRBD1. Germline-derived CDR1 and CDR2 are SEHNR and FQNEAQ (reference sequence). The V and J ends lost 1 base and 7 bases, in that order; junction bases with no gene match: 13. The CDR3 runs 17 residues. As DNA, the CDR3 is TGTGCCAGCAGCTTAGAAACTTTCTCAGGGGGGCAACAGCCCCAGCATTTT. This gives the protein CASSLETFSGGQQPQHF.

As DNA, the CDR3 is TGTGCCAGCAGCCCAGTTACTAGCGGGCTACAAGAGACCCAGTACTTC. Protein: CASSPVTSGLQETQYF. The chain has TRBV5-5 and TRBJ2-5; 9 bases agree with TRBD2. The V gene's germline CDR1 is SGHKS and CDR2 YYEKEE (reference sequence). The V and J ends lost 4 bases and 2 bases, in that order; junction bases with no gene match: 9. The CDR3 contains 16 residues.

V and J are TRBV24-1 and TRBJ2-1; 11 bases are shared with TRBD2. CDR3 length: 16 residues. Germline-derived CDR1 and CDR2 are KGHDR and SFDVKD. The J segment lost 3 bases and the V segment lost 4 bases, leaving 4 bases of the junction unmatched. The CDR3 nucleotides read TGTGCCACCAGTGACTCGGGACTAGCGGTCTACAATGAGCAGTTCTTC. Encoded protein: CATSDSGLAVYNEQFF.

The V call is TRBV5-1, the J call TRBJ2-1, with D possibly TRBD2 on 5 matching bases. Trimming took off 4 bases at V and 7 bases at J, with 9 bases between the two ends. The CDR3 totals 12 residues. Germline V gene sequence: CDR1 SGHRS, CDR2 YFSETQ. The CDR3 DNA sequence: TGCGCCAGCAGCGAGACTATTAATGAGCAGTTCTTC. Translating it yields CASSETINEQFF.

The V and J genes are TRBV9 and TRBJ2-3; D is possibly TRBD2 (7 bases). The V end lost 5 bases, the J end lost 2 bases, and 15 bases lay between the germline ends. The CDR3 runs to 15 residues. Germline assignment: CDR1 SGDLS and CDR2 YYNGEE. CDR3 DNA sequence: TGTGCCAGCAGTAGGGGGGGCAGGAACACAGATACGCAGTATTTT. Translation: CASSRGGRNTDTQYF.

The chain is built from TRBV12-5 and TRBJ1-5; 9 bases map to TRBD1. V was pared by 9 bases and J by 5 bases, with 14 bases of the junction left unmatched. CDR1 and CDR2 (germline): LGHNT, FRNRAP. CDR3 length: 16 residues. This chain's CDR3 is CARPQVWDRAHQPQHF. The CDR3, as DNA: TGTGCTAGACCCCAAGTCTGGGACAGGGCCCATCAGCCCCAGCATTTT.

The V and J genes are TRBV28 and TRBJ1-2; D is possibly TRBD1 (6 bases). The germline gives CDR1 MDHEN, CDR2 SYDVKM. V was pared by 8 bases and J by 5 bases, with 15 bases between. This CDR3 comprises 13 residues. This CDR3 is CASSLGGAYGYTF. The CDR3 region has the DNA TGTGCCAGCTCACTTGGGGGGGCGTATGGCTACACCTTC.

The rearrangement links TRBV11-3 to TRBJ2-6; 8 positions match TRBD1. Trimming took 6 bases from V and 3 from J; bases not matched to a gene: 10. Germline assignment: CDR1 SGHNT and CDR2 YENEEA. The CDR3 runs to 17 residues. In DNA form, the CDR3 reads TGTGCCAGCAGGACGGACAGGGACAAAGGTGGGGCCAACGTCCTGACTTTC. As protein: CASRTDRDKGGANVLTF. The whole variable domain, filled in from reference TRBV11-3 and TRBJ2-6, reads EAGVVQSPRYKIIEKKQPVAFWCNPISGHNTLYWYLQNLGQGPELLIRYENEEAVDDSQLPKDRFSAERLKGVDSTLKIQPAELGDSAVYLCASRTDRDKGGANVLTFGAGSRLTVL.

The genes are TRBV4-3 and TRBJ1-2; D not resolved. The CDR3 runs 14 residues. Germline V lookup: CDR1 LGHNA, CDR2 YSLEER. The V and J ends lost 4 bases and 7 bases respectively, with 16 bases between them. CDR3 in DNA: TGCGCCAGCAGCCCGGGATGGGGAAGCTCTGGCTACACCTTC. This sequence encodes CASSPGWGSSGYTF.

The V call is TRBV29-1, the J call TRBJ2-1; D ambiguous. This CDR3 comprises 12 residues. The V and J ends lost 2 bases and 1 base respectively, with 3 bases between them. The germline V gene has CDR1 SQVTM and CDR2 ANQGSEA. The CDR3 loop reads CSVELSYNEQFF. DNA for the CDR3: TGCAGCGTTGAACTTTCCTACAATGAGCAGTTCTTC.